This T cell receptor (beta chain) was found in a study of T-cell reconstitution after alpha-beta-depleted transplantation in children. This clonotype was seen more than once but under ten times. Unique molecular identifiers were used to barcode this TCRbeta library. TCRdb re-called the PCR reads through MiXCR, storing one row per CDR3 protein. Of 500,000 or so distinct CDR3 sequences listed, approximately 29% were seen once; the top ten hold roughly 2.5%. The receptor was isolated from a human donor who donated a stem cell graft to a child with aplastic anemia. The material was PBMCs from the stem cell graft donor, obtained from the stem cell graft.

CDR3 region: CASSQGGGQDTGELFF. In DNA form, the CDR3 reads TGCGCCAGCAGCCAGGGCGGGGGTCAGGACACCGGGGAGCTGTTTTTT. This chain links TRBV5-1 with TRBJ2-2; TRBD2 aligns across 7 bases. The CDR3 runs to 16 residues. J was trimmed by 3 bases and V by 4 bases; bases with no gene match: 9. CDR1 is SGHRS and CDR2 is YFSETQ in the germline V gene.